Shown below are 13 T cell receptor beta chains from a single sample sequenced in a study of blood T cell repertoires in COVID-19. Profiled with immunoSEQ multiplex PCR; TCRdb holds only in-frame clones, not every one. The sample has about 22,000 clones; more than 85% are singletons. The specimen was peripheral blood. These receptors all stem from an older woman with active COVID-19.

CDR3: CASSLAGRINTGELFF. DNA of the CDR3: TGTGCCAGCAGCTTAGCGGGCAGAATAAACACCGGGGAGCTGTTTTTT. The rearrangement joins TRBV7-9 to TRBJ2-2, with no clear D. The ends were cut back, 0 bases at V and 2 bases at J, with 10 bases in the middle. Germline CDR1 SEHNR, CDR2 FQNEAQ (reference sequence). The CDR3 length is 16 residues.

V and J are TRBV18 and TRBJ1-5, with D perhaps TRBD1 (6 bases). Deletions cut 3 bases from V and 4 bases from J, with 7 bases between. From germline, CDR1 is KGHSH and CDR2 LQKENI. The CDR3 loop spans 13 amino acids. The CDR3 sequence is CASSPDRNQPQHF. The CDR3 DNA reads as TGTGCCAGCTCACCCGACAGGAATCAGCCCCAGCATTTT.

This clone came up a few times. The chain employs TRBV11-2 and TRBJ2-7; no definite D call. The CDR3 covers 14 residues. Germline CDR1 and CDR2: SGHAT and FQNNGV. V lost 5 bases, J lost 4 bases, and 15 bases lay in between. CDR3 sequence (DNA): TGTGCCAGCAGCCCGAGCATAGTATTATACGAGCAGTACTTC. Amino acid sequence: CASSPSIVLYEQYF.

The chain recombines TRBV29-1 with TRBJ2-3, with D perhaps TRBD1 (6 bases). With 5 bases removed from V and 0 bases from J, the gap between germline ends came to 18 bases. From germline, CDR1 is SQVTM and CDR2 ANQGSEA. The CDR3 contains 16 residues. For the CDR3, the DNA is TGCAGCGTTCTTACTCCAGGGGTCGTTAGCACAGATACGCAGTATTTT. It encodes CSVLTPGVVSTDTQYF.

The rearrangement joins TRBV28 to TRBJ1-5; the match to TRBD1 covers 9 bases. Germline CDR1 reads MDHEN; CDR2 reads SYDVKM. The CDR3 contains 15 residues. Trimming cost V 6 bases and J 0 bases; bases outside gene matches: 3. The CDR3 nucleotides are TGTGCCAGCAGCCTGGACAGGGGTAGCAATCAGCCCCAGCATTTT. The encoded protein is CASSLDRGSNQPQHF.

This chain links TRBV7-9 with TRBJ1-4, with 7 bases identical to TRBD1. There are 17 residues in the CDR3. Per germline, CDR1 SEHNR and CDR2 FQNEAQ (reference sequence). Trimming removed 1 base from V and 7 bases from J; junction bases left unmatched: 12. CDR3 in DNA: TGTGCCAGCAGCTTAGGAGGGATTACAGGGGAGAGTGAAAAACTGTTTTTT. Translating it yields CASSLGGITGESEKLFF.

The genes are TRBV7-2 and TRBJ1-3; TRBD1 aligns across 10 bases. Germline CDR1 and CDR2: SGHTA and FQGNSA. This CDR3 contains 15 residues. J was trimmed by 7 bases and V by 5 bases; bases with no gene match: 8. CDR3 loop: CASSPWTGGRNTIYF. DNA of the CDR3: TGTGCCAGCAGCCCTTGGACAGGGGGTAGGAACACCATATATTTT.

The V and J genes are TRBV29-1 and TRBJ2-4; 11 positions match TRBD2. V lost 4 bases and J lost 15; bases outside the gene matches: 8. The CDR3 is made up of 12 amino acids. The germline V gene encodes CDR1 SQVTM and CDR2 ANQGSEA. CDR3 sequence: CSVVPTSGSMYF. The DNA of the CDR3 is TGCAGCGTTGTACCTACTAGCGGGAGTATGTACTTC.

This clone was seen just once. J is TRBJ2-5 and V is TRBV6-2 or TRBV6-3; 8 bases agree with TRBD2. J gave up 5 bases and V 5 bases, and 7 bases lay outside the gene matches. Germline V gene lookup returns CDR1 MNHEY and CDR2 SVGEGT. This CDR3 region has 14 residues. The CDR3 nucleotides read TGTGCCAGCAGTCGGGGACTAGGGGTCGAGACCCAGTACTTC. Protein product: CASSRGLGVETQYF.

The chain couples TRBV5-1 to TRBJ2-7, with D tentatively TRBD2 (6 bases). The CDR3 loop spans 14 amino acids. Germline CDR1 and CDR2: SGHRS and YFSETQ. Between the trimmed V and J ends, which lost 0 bases and 3 bases, there was a span of 10 bases. For the CDR3, the DNA is TGCGCCAGCAGCTTGGAGGCGGGGAACTACGAGCAGTACTTC. Translated: CASSLEAGNYEQYF.

The chain carries TRBV19 and TRBJ2-1; D is perhaps TRBD2 (5 bases). The V end lost 1 base, the J end lost 6 bases, and 10 bases lay between the germline ends. There are 14 residues in the CDR3. Germline CDR1 is LNHDA and CDR2 is SQIVND (reference sequence). CDR3 amino acids: CASSIAGSVNEQFF. In DNA, the CDR3 is TGTGCCAGTAGTATAGCGGGATCCGTCAATGAGCAGTTCTTC.

The genes are TRBV5-6 and TRBJ1-1; D ambiguous. The V gene lost 2 bases and the J gene lost 1 base, with 9 bases spanning the gap. This CDR3 comprises 14 residues. CDR1 is SGHDT, CDR2 YYEEEE, per germline. Here the CDR3 reads CASSFRGQNTEAFF. DNA of the CDR3: TGTGCCAGCAGCTTTAGAGGCCAGAACACTGAAGCTTTCTTT.

Only one count was recorded for this clone. The gene calls are TRBV29-1 and TRBJ2-1; 7 positions agree with TRBD2. The CDR3 covers 13 residues. Unmatched junction bases numbered 10, after V lost 4 bases and J lost 10 bases. Germline loops: CDR1 SQVTM, CDR2 ANQGSEA. This chain's CDR3 is CSVGGRAFREQFF. The CDR3, as DNA: TGCAGCGTTGGTGGGAGGGCCTTTAGAGAGCAGTTCTTC.